Listed here are 14 T cell receptor beta chains from one sample, sequenced in a study of shared clonotypes between healthy human individuals. The table came from immunoSEQ multiplex PCR; TCRdb's copy has only in-frame clones and leaves some out. The table lists a few million clones, 85% to 95% of them singletons. The naive CD8 subset, CD45RO-negative cells positively selected for CCR7, excluded terminally differentiated effector memory CD45RA+ cells. Sequencing input: naive CD8+ T cells from PBMCs. The origin of the receptors is a man in his late teens or twenties in good health. Some clones in this sample may be carry-over from other donors' samples.

CDR3 sequence: CASSSPSSTDTQYF. Here the CDR3 DNA reads TGTGCCAGCAGCTCGCCTTCCTCCACAGATACGCAGTATTTT. This chain connects TRBV13 to TRBJ2-3; D is uncertain. The CDR3 contains 14 residues. Trimming removed 4 bases from V and 2 bases from J, with 10 bases in between. Germline CDR1 is PRHDT and CDR2 is FYEKMQ (reference sequence).

The V gene is TRBV7-9, the J gene TRBJ2-2, with D unresolved. V was clipped by 7 bases and J by 6 bases, with 9 bases between them. This CDR3 comprises 12 residues. Germline V gene lookup returns CDR1 SEHNR and CDR2 FQNEAQ (reference sequence). CDR3 nucleotides: TGTGCCAGCAAAGGAAAGGCCGGGGAGCTGTTTTTT. Translated, it gives CASKGKAGELFF.

The chain combines TRBV9 with TRBJ2-2; D possibly corresponds to TRBD2 (5 bases). CDR3 length: 15 amino acids. The V end was cut by 2 bases, the J end by 7 bases, with 15 bases between. Germline loops: CDR1 SGDLS, CDR2 YYNGEE. The CDR3 spells CASSVRGGRGGELFF. CDR3 DNA: TGTGCCAGCAGCGTCCGCGGAGGACGAGGCGGGGAGCTGTTTTTT.

The chain employs TRBV11-2 and TRBJ1-3; D remains unclear. The CDR3 has 13 amino acids. V gave up 3 bases and J gave up 2 bases, with 5 bases separating them. Germline V CDR1 and CDR2: SGHAT, FQNNGV. The DNA of the CDR3 is TGTGCCAGCAGCTTTGATCCTGGAAACACCATATATTTT. Translated: CASSFDPGNTIYF.

The chain is built from TRBV7-6 and TRBJ1-1; D is ambiguous. Trimming left V 1 base short and J 6 bases short, with 9 bases between. The CDR3 has 13 amino acids. The germline CDR1 and CDR2 sequences are SGHVS and FNYEAQ. The CDR3 here is CASSLGSLAEAFF. CDR3 nucleotide sequence: TGTGCCAGCAGCTTAGGGTCATTGGCTGAAGCTTTCTTT.

This chain joins TRBV28 and TRBJ1-5; perhaps TRBD1 as D (6 bases). CDR3 length equals 14 residues. Germline values: CDR1 MDHEN, CDR2 SYDVKM. Trimming removed 11 bases at V and 2 bases at J, with 16 bases between. In nucleotides, the CDR3 is TGTGCCGGCCGGCTAGGGGGTGGCAATCAGCCCCAGCATTTT. It yields the protein CAGRLGGGNQPQHF.

This rearrangement joins TRBV18 to TRBJ1-2; D gene ambiguous. Trimming pared 4 bases from V and 4 bases from J, leaving 10 bases between. CDR1 KGHSH and CDR2 LQKENI come from the germline V gene. The CDR3 sequence is 13 residues long. The CDR3 nucleotides read TGTGCCAGCTCACAGGGAGGATTCTATGGCTACACCTTC. This sequence encodes CASSQGGFYGYTF.

This clone was counted a single time. The chain combines TRBV4-1 with TRBJ2-7, with TRBD2 matching 8 bases. CDR1 is MGHRA and CDR2 is YSYEKL in the germline V gene. Trimming took 0 bases from V and 3 from J; bases not matched to a gene: 7. The CDR3 has 16 residues. CDR3 amino acids: CASSQDFSGTIYEQYF. The CDR3 nucleotides are TGCGCCAGCAGCCAAGACTTTAGCGGGACTATCTACGAGCAGTACTTC.

This clone came up once. This chain uses TRBV13 with TRBJ2-7; perhaps TRBD2 as D (6 bases). Germline CDR1 PRHDT, CDR2 FYEKMQ (reference sequence). Trimming left V 4 bases short and J 6 bases short, with 16 bases between. The CDR3 totals 14 residues. The DNA for the CDR3 is TGTGCCAGCAGCTCCGTAGGGATGGGGGGCGAGCAGTACTTC. Its translation: CASSSVGMGGEQYF.

The J gene is TRBJ1-5, the V gene TRBV5-1, with 9 bases that match TRBD1. Germline values: CDR1 SGHRS, CDR2 YFSETQ. V trimming: 4 bases; J trimming: 8 bases; junction bases outside the gene matches: 4. The CDR3 sequence is 13 residues long. This CDR3 is CASSLTGGEPQHF. The CDR3 DNA reads as TGCGCCAGCAGCCTAACAGGGGGCGAGCCCCAGCATTTT.

The genes are TRBV2 and TRBJ2-7; D gene ambiguous. This CDR3 comprises 14 residues. Trimming removed 6 bases from V and 2 bases from J, with 14 bases in between. Germline V lookup: CDR1 SNHLY, CDR2 FYNNEI. This CDR3 is CASRVLDRAYEQYF. CDR3 DNA sequence: TGTGCCAGCAGGGTCCTAGATCGGGCCTACGAGCAGTACTTC.

This clone was observed a single time. This chain links TRBV19 with TRBJ2-7; a possible D gene is TRBD1 (5 bases). V was cut by 8 bases and J by 2 bases, with 16 bases left in between. Germline loops: CDR1 LNHDA, CDR2 SQIVND (reference sequence). The CDR3 runs 14 residues. Written as DNA, the CDR3 is TGTGCCAGTCACCTCCGCGACAGCCCCTACGAGCAGTACTTC. It translates to CASHLRDSPYEQYF.

The genes are TRBV29-1 and TRBJ2-1, with D perhaps matching TRBD2 (5 bases). Trimming cost V 0 bases and J 3 bases, with 21 bases left between them. This CDR3 is 18 amino acids long. The V gene's germline CDR1 is SQVTM and CDR2 ANQGSEA. CDR3 loop: CSVEDLEDSGPYYNEQFF. The CDR3 nucleotides are TGCAGCGTTGAAGATCTTGAGGACTCCGGCCCATACTACAATGAGCAGTTCTTC.

CDR3 sequence: CASSLTPASYGYTF. CDR3 nucleotide sequence: TGTGCCAGCAGCTTGACGCCCGCCAGCTATGGCTACACCTTC. The V call is TRBV5-6, the J call TRBJ1-2; D unclear. The germline V gene encodes CDR1 SGHDT and CDR2 YYEEEE. V lost 1 base and J lost 4, with 11 bases in between. The CDR3 extends over 14 amino acids.